This TCR beta chain was captured by sequencing in a study of blood T cell repertoires in COVID-19. Study in general: Sites across the United States, Italy and Spain contributed samples from acute and convalescent COVID-19. T cells, B-cell-depleted T cells, or PBMCs supplied cDNA or gDNA.

As processed by the authors: It was from reference gene primer amplification that nucleated cell counts were estimated. The table came from immunoSEQ multiplex PCR; TCRdb's copy has only in-frame clones and leaves some out. From that table come the V and J calls and clone size; the DNA was used to work out D and trimming. This sample has about 150,000 clones, with roughly 89% found just once. V dropped 6 bases and J dropped 2; count of bases not matched to a gene: 7. The CDR3 extends over 15 amino acids. Per the germline V gene, CDR1 is MNHEY and CDR2 is SVGAGI. The clonotype was recovered from a man between 45 and 60 years old with acute or convalescent COVID-19. The J gene is TRBJ2-5, the V gene TRBV6-5; 9 nucleotides line up with TRBD1. Sequenced material: peripheral blood. The CDR3: CASSAGTGLQETQYF. DNA for the CDR3: TGTGCCAGCAGCGCCGGGACAGGGCTTCAAGAGACCCAGTACTTC.